In this sample, the clone carrying this T cell receptor (beta chain) turned up a few times. Germline V gene lookup returns CDR1 DFQATT and CDR2 SNEGSKA (reference sequence). The V end lost 1 base, the J end lost 4 bases, and 25 bases lay between the germline ends. The CDR3 is 19 residues long. MiXCR, applied by TCRdb to the 5' RACE reads, yields one record per CDR3 protein. The top ten clones hold more than 25% of a sample with around 250,000 distinct CDR3 sequences, 18% of them seen once. The source of the sample is a study of CD8 T cells in ankylosing spondylitis. The V gene is TRBV20-1, the J gene TRBJ2-2, with D hard to call. Material for sequencing was blood, either unsorted or a sorted T cell fraction (not recorded which). The origin of this receptor is a male donor with ankylosing spondylitis or in good health (not recorded which). CDR3 nucleotides: TGCAGTGCTAGAGGAGAAGGGCTCGCTAGTGATCTGTCCACCGGGGAGCTGTTTTTT. This encodes CSARGEGLASDLSTGELFF.